Listed below are T cell receptor beta chains from one sample, sequenced in a study of sequential checkpoint blockade in melanoma. Only in-frame clones appear in the TCRdb table, and some are missing; sequencing was by immunoSEQ multiplex PCR. Here the sample spans more than 2,000 clones, 20% being singletons. Specimen: tumor tissue (inferred from file names), collected from a patient given nivolumab and ipilimumab in sequence. These receptors were obtained from a human donor with melanoma. The CDR3 runs from the conserved cysteine through the conserved F or W. Each record gives: D gene, clone size, V gene, J gene, CDR3 DNA, CDR3 protein. The D gene is left open where the match is weak. A clone size is listed for some rows: how often the clone was seen (once, few, many), or a class if it is expanded.

d_gene: -
abundance: few
v_gene: TRBV6-8
j_gene: TRBJ1-5
CDR3nt: TGTGCCAGCAGTTACTGGGCAGGGTGGCTCGATCAGCCCCAGCATTTT
CDR3aa: CASSYWAGWLDQPQHF

d_gene: -
abundance: -
v_gene: TRBV9
j_gene: TRBJ2-2
CDR3nt: TGTGCCAGCAGCGTAGACCTAGCTGGGGAGCTGTTTTTT
CDR3aa: CASSVDLAGELFF

d_gene: TRBD1
abundance: many
v_gene: TRBV11-3
j_gene: TRBJ1-6
CDR3nt: TGTGCCAGCAGCCCAACAGGGGGCGCGTCACCCCTCCACTTT
CDR3aa: CASSPTGGASPLHF

d_gene: -
abundance: -
v_gene: TRBV19
j_gene: TRBJ1-5
CDR3nt: TGTGCCAGTACCCCAGACCAAATAGTGGGGTATAGCAATCAGCCCCAGCATTTT
CDR3aa: CASTPDQIVGYSNQPQHF

d_gene: TRBD2
abundance: -
v_gene: TRBV12-5
j_gene: TRBJ2-7
CDR3nt: TGTGCCAGCGCTGTTGGGACTAGCACCTACGAGCAGTACTTC
CDR3aa: CASAVGTSTYEQYF

d_gene: -
abundance: -
v_gene: TRBV23-1
j_gene: TRBJ2-2
CDR3nt: TGCGCCAGCAGCTTCGGGGACACCGGGGAGCTGTTTTTT
CDR3aa: CASSFGDTGELFF

d_gene: -
abundance: few
v_gene: TRBV19
j_gene: TRBJ2-3
CDR3nt: TGTGCCAGTAGTATAGCAGGGTCAGATACGCAGTATTTT
CDR3aa: CASSIAGSDTQYF

d_gene: -
abundance: medium-sized
v_gene: TRBV11-3
j_gene: TRBJ1-1
CDR3nt: TGTGCCAGCAGCTTGGTGCCAGCTATGAACACTGAAGCTTTCTTT
CDR3aa: CASSLVPAMNTEAFF

d_gene: TRBD2
abundance: few
v_gene: TRBV27
j_gene: TRBJ2-1
CDR3nt: TGTGCCAGCAGTTTATCCCCTAGCGGGGACAATGAGCAGTTCTTC
CDR3aa: CASSLSPSGDNEQFF

d_gene: TRBD2
abundance: -
v_gene: TRBV18
j_gene: TRBJ2-3
CDR3nt: TGTGCCAGCTCCACCTGGCTAGCGGGGGACACAGATACGCAGTATTTT
CDR3aa: CASSTWLAGDTDTQYF

d_gene: -
abundance: large
v_gene: TRBV6-8
j_gene: TRBJ2-1
CDR3nt: TGTGCCAGCAGTATCAGGTTGGGAGATGAGCAGTTCTTC
CDR3aa: CASSIRLGDEQFF

d_gene: -
abundance: -
v_gene: TRBV28
j_gene: TRBJ1-2
CDR3nt: TGTGCCAGCAGTCTGACAGACTATGGCTACACCTTC
CDR3aa: CASSLTDYGYTF

d_gene: -
abundance: large
v_gene: TRBV11-3
j_gene: TRBJ1-1
CDR3nt: TGTGCCAGCAGCCTCTGGACGGGGAACACTGAAGCTTTCTTT
CDR3aa: CASSLWTGNTEAFF

d_gene: -
abundance: -
v_gene: TRBV29-1
j_gene: TRBJ1-1
CDR3nt: TGCAGCGCCCGACAGACGAACACTGAAGCTTTCTTT
CDR3aa: CSARQTNTEAFF

d_gene: -
abundance: many
v_gene: TRBV11-3
j_gene: TRBJ2-1
CDR3nt: TGTGCCAGCAGCTCTTCCGGGACTTACTACAATGAGCAGTTCTTC
CDR3aa: CASSSSGTYYNEQFF

d_gene: -
abundance: few
v_gene: TRBV6-8
j_gene: TRBJ2-7
CDR3nt: TGTGCCAGCACCGTTACAGTGGGCTCCCACGAGCAGTACTTC
CDR3aa: CASTVTVGSHEQYF

d_gene: TRBD2
abundance: few
v_gene: TRBV6-8
j_gene: TRBJ2-4
CDR3nt: TGTGCCAGCAGTTACGCCGGGAGGGACGGAAACATTCAGTACTTC
CDR3aa: CASSYAGRDGNIQYF

d_gene: TRBD1
abundance: medium-sized
v_gene: TRBV11-3
j_gene: TRBJ2-1
CDR3nt: TGTGCCAGCAGCTTATTCGGACAGGGGGCTGGTGAGCAGTTCTTC
CDR3aa: CASSLFGQGAGEQFF

d_gene: TRBD1
abundance: many
v_gene: TRBV11-3
j_gene: TRBJ2-5
CDR3nt: TGTGCCAGCAGCCAGGGGGACCTAGGAAGGGAGACCCAGTACTTC
CDR3aa: CASSQGDLGRETQYF

d_gene: -
abundance: many
v_gene: TRBV27
j_gene: TRBJ1-5
CDR3nt: TGTGCCAGCATCCCCTCCGGGAAGAATCAGCCCCAGCATTTT
CDR3aa: CASIPSGKNQPQHF

d_gene: TRBD1
abundance: many
v_gene: TRBV11-3
j_gene: TRBJ1-6
CDR3nt: TGTGCCAGCAGCCCCGGACAGGGCTTGAAAAATAATTCACCCCTCCACTTT
CDR3aa: CASSPGQGLKNNSPLHF